These T cell receptor beta chains were read from a single sample in a study of T cells in Graves' hyperthyroidism and ophthalmopathy. TCRdb fed the multiplex PCR reads into MiXCR, producing one record per CDR3 protein. The data show 730,000 or so distinct CDR3 sequences, over 15% seen once. Source material: blood. Every receptor here comes from a woman aged 50 to 65 with Graves' hyperthyroidism that later progressed to Graves' ophthalmopathy. Each CDR3 is given with its conserved first and last residue. A D gene is named only where the DNA matches it firmly. Only part of the rows carry a size: once, few, many, or a class if the clone is expanded.

>-|TRBV4-1|TRBJ1-2|-
CASSQPNYGYTF
TGCGCCAGCAGCCAACCCAACTATGGCTACACCTTC
>-|TRBV27|TRBJ2-7|-
CASSIGGGATYEQYF
TGTGCCAGCAGTATTGGAGGGGGGGCGACCTACGAGCAGTACTTC
>few|TRBV5-1|TRBJ1-1|-
CASSPDNSGEAFF
TGCGCCAGCAGCCCCGACAATTCGGGCGAAGCTTTCTTT
>many|TRBV15|TRBJ1-2|-
CATSSPRARDYGYTF
TGTGCCACCAGCAGCCCAAGGGCCAGGGACTATGGCTACACCTTC
>-|TRBV14|TRBJ1-2|-
CASSQDRRGGVNGYTF
TGTGCCAGCAGCCAAGATCGACGCGGGGGAGTGAATGGCTACACCTTC
>few|TRBV3-1|TRBJ2-6|-
CASSQVWSSGANVLTF
TGTGCCAGCAGCCAAGTTTGGAGCTCTGGGGCCAACGTCCTGACTTTC
>-|TRBV11-2|TRBJ1-3|-
CASSLAAGSSGNTIYF
TGTGCCAGCAGCTTAGCTGCAGGAAGCTCTGGAAACACCATATATTTT
>-|TRBV14|TRBJ1-2|-
CASSQDQSLWCGYTF
TGTGCCAGCAGCCAAGATCAGTCACTATGGTGTGGCTACACCTTC
>many|TRBV7-3|TRBJ1-1|-
CASSRVGDNTEAFF
TGTGCCAGCAGCCGAGTTGGGGACAACACTGAAGCTTTCTTT
>many|TRBV3-1|TRBJ2-1|TRBD2
CASSQARGLAGYNEQFF
TGTGCCAGCAGTCAGGCAAGGGGACTAGCGGGTTACAATGAGCAGTTCTTC
>-|TRBV11-2|TRBJ1-2|-
CASSLVTQVSIGYTF
TGTGCCAGCAGCTTAGTTACACAGGTTTCTATTGGCTACACCTTC
>-|TRBV29-1|TRBJ2-1|-
CSVHRRQGGQFF
TGCAGCGTTCACCGCCGACAGGGAGGGCAGTTCTTC
>-|TRBV27|TRBJ2-3|-
CASSFPSGSDTQYF
TGTGCCAGCAGTTTCCCCTCGGGGTCAGATACGCAGTATTTT
>-|TRBV7-9|TRBJ2-1|-
CASSLPDEGVYNEQFF
TGTGCCAGCAGCTTACCTGATGAGGGGGTCTACAATGAGCAGTTCTTC
>many|TRBV5-1|TRBJ1-1|-
CASSSPGRHAEAFF
TGCGCCAGCAGCTCGCCCGGACGACACGCTGAAGCTTTCTTT
>-|TRBV20-1|TRBJ1-1|-
CSASATRNTEAFF
TGCAGTGCTAGCGCCACTAGAAACACTGAAGCTTTCTTT
>many|TRBV5-1|TRBJ2-1|-
CASSLLGSSYNEQFF
TGCGCCAGCAGCTTGCTCGGGAGCTCCTACAATGAGCAGTTCTTC
>few|TRBV7-6|TRBJ1-1|-
CASSLMKGYTEAFF
TGTGCCAGCAGCTTAATGAAGGGGTACACTGAAGCTTTCTTT
>-|TRBV20-1|TRBJ1-3|-
CSAREGPNTIYF
TGCAGTGCTAGAGAGGGCCCAAACACCATATATTTT
>few|TRBV10-3|TRBJ1-1|-
CAIISSEGNAGEDTEAFF
TGTGCCATCATAAGTTCAGAGGGTAATGCCGGGGAGGACACTGAAGCTTTCTTT
>-|TRBV12-3/TRBV12-4|TRBJ2-5|TRBD2
CASSLQTSGTSGQETQYF
TGTGCCAGCAGTCTACAAACCTCCGGGACTAGCGGACAAGAGACCCAGTACTTC
>-|TRBV12-3/TRBV12-4|TRBJ1-4|-
CASSPTPTNEKLFF
TGTGCCAGCAGTCCGACTCCAACTAATGAAAAACTGTTTTTT
>many|TRBV18|TRBJ1-1|-
CASSPYDIGLNTEAFF
TGTGCCAGCTCACCCTATGACATCGGACTGAACACTGAAGCTTTCTTT
>few|TRBV5-1|TRBJ1-4|-
CASSSAGTTNEKLFF
TGCGCCAGCAGCTCAGCCGGGACAACTAATGAAAAACTGTTTTTT
>many|TRBV3-1|TRBJ1-2|-
CASLGPTQDSNYGYTF
TGTGCCAGCCTCGGACCCACACAGGACAGTAACTATGGCTACACCTTC
>-|TRBV12-3/TRBV12-4|TRBJ1-3|-
CASSFMRTDEGNTIYF
TGTGCCAGCAGTTTTATGAGGACGGACGAAGGAAACACCATATATTTT
>few|TRBV20-1|TRBJ1-1|-
CSARPLLGMNTEAFF
TGCAGTGCTAGGCCATTGTTGGGTATGAACACTGAAGCTTTCTTT
>few|TRBV2|TRBJ1-1|-
CTSRVTRNTEAFF
TGTACCAGCAGGGTGACAAGAAACACTGAAGCTTTCTTT
>many|TRBV14|TRBJ2-5|TRBD2
CASRFSGEETQYF
TGTGCCAGCAGGTTCAGCGGGGAAGAGACCCAGTACTTC
>-|TRBV12-3/TRBV12-4|TRBJ2-3|TRBD2
CASSTRTSETDTQYF
TGTGCCAGCAGTACTCGGACTAGCGAAACAGATACGCAGTATTTT
>few|TRBV5-4|TRBJ2-1|-
CASSLDISGYNEQFF
TGTGCCAGCAGCTTGGACATCTCAGGCTACAATGAGCAGTTCTTC
>few|TRBV5-1|TRBJ2-5|TRBD1
CVSSEWGTGHLETQYF
TGCGTCAGCAGCGAATGGGGGACAGGGCATTTAGAGACCCAGTACTTC
>-|TRBV3-1|TRBJ1-1|-
CASSQGTIEAFF
TGTGCCAGCAGCCAAGGGACAATTGAAGCTTTCTTT